These 25 T cell receptor beta chains were all obtained from the same sample, sequenced in a study of blood T cell repertoires in COVID-19. Generated by immunoSEQ multiplex PCR, the TCRdb table keeps only in-frame clones and is missing some. The repertoire includes about 74,000 clones, around 93% of them detected once, and about 5% sits in the top ten. Source material: peripheral blood. These receptors all come from a woman aged 55-70 years with active COVID-19.

This chain joins TRBV30 and TRBJ2-3, with D perhaps matching TRBD2 (6 bases). CDR3 length: 12 amino acids. CDR1 and CDR2 (germline): GTSNPN, SVGIG (reference sequence). The V end was cut by 8 bases, the J end by 1 base, with 10 bases between. CDR3 sequence reads: CAGWGGTDTQYF. The CDR3 nucleotides read TGTGCCGGATGGGGGGGCACAGATACGCAGTATTTT.

This clone came up once. The gene calls are TRBV5-1 and TRBJ2-7; tentatively, D is TRBD2 (6 bases). Germline CDR1 reads SGHRS; CDR2 reads YFSETQ. The ends were cut back, 2 bases at V and 0 bases at J, with 9 bases in the middle. This CDR3 contains 14 residues. Here the CDR3 reads CASSLSGDSYEQYF. CDR3 nucleotide sequence: TGCGCCAGCAGCTTATCGGGGGACTCCTACGAGCAGTACTTC. The full variable domain, in which reference TRBV5-1 and TRBJ2-7 provide the parts outside the CDR3, is KAGVTQTPRYLIKTRGQQVTLSCSPISGHRSVSWYQQTPGQGLQFLFEYFSETQRNKGNFPGRFSGRQFSNSRSEMNVSTLELGDSALYLCASSLSGDSYEQYFGPGTRLTVT.

The chain is built from TRBV24-1 and TRBJ2-3; 13 nucleotides agree with TRBD2. This CDR3 is 19 amino acids long. With 4 bases clipped from V and 0 bases from J, the junction kept 9 bases outside the gene matches. CDR1 KGHDR and CDR2 SFDVKD come from the germline V gene. The CDR3 DNA reads TGTGCCACCAGTGACTGGACTAGCGGGAGATCCCTTAGCACAGATACGCAGTATTTT. It is translated as CATSDWTSGRSLSTDTQYF.

J is TRBJ2-7 and V is TRBV5-1, with 9 bases matching TRBD1. V shed 4 bases and J 4 bases; nucleotides not matched to a gene: 6. Germline V gene data show CDR1 as SGHRS and CDR2 as YFSETQ. There are 14 residues in the CDR3. CDR3 protein: CASSPTGGSYEQYF. DNA of the CDR3: TGCGCCAGCAGCCCGACAGGGGGTAGTTACGAGCAGTACTTC. Full variable domain (remainder filled in from reference TRBV5-1 and TRBJ2-7): KAGVTQTPRYLIKTRGQQVTLSCSPISGHRSVSWYQQTPGQGLQFLFEYFSETQRNKGNFPGRFSGRQFSNSRSEMNVSTLELGDSALYLCASSPTGGSYEQYFGPGTRLTVT.

CDR3 in amino acids: CSGTGSYNEQFF. CDR3 in DNA: TGCAGCGGGACAGGGTCCTACAATGAGCAGTTCTTC. The J gene is TRBJ2-1, the V gene TRBV29-1, with 8 bases identical to TRBD1. This CDR3 is built from 12 residues. J lost 1 base, V lost 7 bases, and 0 bases had no gene match. CDR1 SQVTM and CDR2 ANQGSEA come from the germline V gene.

The gene calls are TRBV7-2 and TRBJ2-5; D possibly corresponds to TRBD2 (5 bases). This CDR3 has 13 residues. Germline V lookup: CDR1 SGHTA, CDR2 FQGNSA. V was cut by 2 bases and J by 5 bases, with 9 bases left in between. The CDR3 protein is CASSLSRGETQYF. The CDR3 coding sequence is TGTGCCAGCAGCTTATCCCGAGGGGAGACCCAGTACTTC.

This rearrangement joins TRBV6-1 to TRBJ2-1; tentative D call: TRBD1 (6 bases). Trimming left V 4 bases short and J 8 bases short, with 21 bases between. This CDR3 comprises 16 residues. CDR1 and CDR2 from the germline V gene are MNHNS and SASEGT. The CDR3 DNA follows: TGTGCCAGCAGTGGCCCAGGGGCCGCGGTTTGGGATGAGCAGTTCTTC. This encodes CASSGPGAAVWDEQFF.

This clone was detected only a few times. This chain uses TRBV19 with TRBJ1-1, with 8 bases identical to TRBD1. The germline V gene has CDR1 LNHDA and CDR2 SQIVND (reference sequence). V gave up 3 bases and J gave up 6 bases; unmatched junction bases: 6. The CDR3 runs to 14 residues. The CDR3 reads CASSIRTGLAEAFF. CDR3 in DNA: TGTGCCAGTAGTATCCGGACAGGGCTGGCTGAAGCTTTCTTT.

The CDR3 here is CASSLARGEGEKLFF. The CDR3 coding sequence is TGTGCCAGCAGCTTAGCCAGGGGAGAGGGAGAAAAACTGTTTTTT. The chain couples TRBV7-9 to TRBJ1-4; the D gene is possibly TRBD1 (6 bases). V dropped 0 bases and J dropped 8 bases, with 13 bases sitting between them. The CDR3 spans 15 residues. The germline V gene encodes CDR1 SEHNR and CDR2 FQNEAQ (reference sequence). Based on the CDR3 plus reference TRBV7-9 and TRBJ1-4, the full variable domain is DTGVSQNPRHKITKRGQNVTFRCDPISEHNRLYWYRQTLGQGPEFLTYFQNEAQLEKSRLLSDRFSAERPKGSFSTLEIQRTEQGDSAMYLCASSLARGEGEKLFFGSGTQLSVL.

The chain couples TRBV5-1 to TRBJ2-7; a possible D gene is TRBD2 (5 bases). The V end was cut by 9 bases, the J end by 0 bases, with 13 bases between. This CDR3 has 13 amino acids. Germline CDR1 SGHRS, CDR2 YFSETQ. CDR3 nucleotides: TGCGCCACGAGGGTTTCCGACTCCTACGAGCAGTACTTC. Translation gives CATRVSDSYEQYF.

This chain connects TRBV19 to TRBJ2-1; 11 positions agree with TRBD2. CDR1 is LNHDA, CDR2 SQIVND, per germline (reference sequence). The CDR3 totals 18 residues. V lost 4 bases, J lost 2 bases, and 10 bases stayed unmatched. The CDR3 is CASSTHFSGRDPYNEQFF. The CDR3 region has the DNA TGTGCCAGTAGTACCCACTTTAGCGGGAGGGACCCCTACAATGAGCAGTTCTTC.

The chain uses TRBV7-9 and TRBJ1-1; 7 nucleotides agree with TRBD1. Germline V gene data show CDR1 as SEHNR and CDR2 as FQNEAQ (reference sequence). The CDR3 has 17 residues. V dropped 1 base and J dropped 3; count of bases not matched to a gene: 11. The CDR3 bases are TGTGCCAGCAGCTTAGGGCGGAACAGGGGCGTTTACACTGAAGCTTTCTTT. Its protein is CASSLGRNRGVYTEAFF. The entire variable domain, with the rest obtained from reference TRBV7-9 and TRBJ1-1, is as follows: DTGVSQNPRHKITKRGQNVTFRCDPISEHNRLYWYRQTLGQGPEFLTYFQNEAQLEKSRLLSDRFSAERPKGSFSTLEIQRTEQGDSAMYLCASSLGRNRGVYTEAFFGQGTRLTVV.

The chain links TRBV28 to TRBJ2-2; no firm D call. This CDR3 comprises 12 residues. The V gene's germline CDR1 is MDHEN and CDR2 SYDVKM. The V gene lost 5 bases and the J gene lost 6 bases, with 7 bases spanning the gap. Here the CDR3 reads CASSLLSGELFF. The CDR3, as DNA: TGTGCCAGCAGTCTTCTTTCCGGGGAGCTGTTTTTT.

V is TRBV28 and J is TRBJ1-2, with no clear D. This CDR3 comprises 12 residues. V was pared by 5 bases and J by 6 bases, with 10 bases between. Germline V gene lookup returns CDR1 MDHEN and CDR2 SYDVKM. The CDR3 region is CASSPRTHGYTF. The CDR3 DNA sequence: TGTGCCAGCAGTCCCAGGACTCATGGCTACACCTTC.

This clone was found once. V usage is TRBV7-2 and J usage is TRBJ2-5, with 7 bases that match TRBD2. The germline V gene encodes CDR1 SGHTA and CDR2 FQGNSA. V trimming: 1 base; J trimming: 5 bases; junction bases outside the gene matches: 4. This CDR3 spans 14 amino acids. The CDR3 is CASSLVRGGETQYF. CDR3 DNA sequence: TGTGCCAGCAGCTTAGTTAGGGGAGGGGAGACCCAGTACTTC.

V is TRBV5-6 and J is TRBJ1-6; no reliable D call. Germline-derived CDR1 and CDR2 are SGHDT and YYEEEE. The CDR3 covers 15 residues. Trimming pared 2 bases from V and 7 bases from J, leaving 13 bases between. The CDR3 bases are TGTGCCAGCAGCTTCCGCGCGGAGAGAAATTCACCCCTCCACTTT. Residues: CASSFRAERNSPLHF.

The chain is built from TRBV28 and TRBJ2-1; the D is unclear. This CDR3 is built from 12 residues. Trimming pared 5 bases from V and 4 bases from J, leaving 6 bases between. The V gene's germline CDR1 is MDHEN and CDR2 SYDVKM. The CDR3 DNA reads as TGTGCCAGCAGTCTAATTTACAATGAGCAGTTCTTC. Residues: CASSLIYNEQFF.

With respect to this clone: The DNA is left out, because the CDR3 cannot be placed on it with certainty; the CDR3 is given as TCRdb lists it. V gene TRBV27 combines with J gene TRBJ2-1; TRBD2 is taken as the D call from the table, unchecked against the DNA. The germline gives CDR1 MNHEY, CDR2 SMNVEV (reference sequence). The CDR3 extends over 17 residues, inclusive of both ends. This CDR3 reads CASSFWRGQNLYNEQFF.

This clone was seen a single time. V is TRBV23-1 and J is TRBJ2-5, with 10 bases matching TRBD1. TRBV23-1 belongs to the ORF category, with a function that is uncertain. V was pared by 2 bases and J by 2 bases, with 14 bases of the junction left unmatched. The CDR3 runs 19 residues. The CDR3 loop reads CASSQGTGAPLKKQETQYF. CDR3 bases: TGCGCCAGCAGTCAAGGGACAGGGGCCCCACTAAAAAAACAAGAGACCCAGTACTTC.

This sequence joins TRBV2 and TRBJ2-3; 7 bases are a match to TRBD2. The length of the CDR3 is 15 residues. The junction had 6 bases not matched to a gene; V was cut back by 4 bases and J by 2 bases. CDR1 is SNHLY and CDR2 is FYNNEI in the germline V gene. The CDR3 spells CASSGSGAYTDTQYF. The CDR3 nucleotides are TGTGCCAGCAGTGGGAGCGGGGCTTACACAGATACGCAGTATTTT.

DNA for the CDR3: TGTGCCAGCGCGACTGCCAATGAGCAGTTCTTC. Its translation: CASATANEQFF. This chain connects TRBV18 to TRBJ2-1; no clear D gene. Per germline, CDR1 KGHSH and CDR2 LQKENI. V shed 8 bases and J shed 6 bases, with 8 bases lying between them. This CDR3 is 11 amino acids long.

This chain connects TRBV18 to TRBJ1-5; no definite D call. The CDR3 consists of 13 residues. Per the germline V gene, CDR1 is KGHSH and CDR2 is LQKENI. Deletions cut 6 bases from V and 4 bases from J, with 10 bases between. The CDR3 DNA sequence: TGTGCCAGCTCCGCGGGAGATAATCAGCCCCAGCATTTT. Translating gives CASSAGDNQPQHF.

The chain recombines TRBV19 with TRBJ2-6, with a possible D match to TRBD1 (6 bases). The CDR3 consists of 17 residues. CDR1 and CDR2 (germline): LNHDA, SQIVND (reference sequence). Trimming stripped 3 bases from V and 2 bases from J, with 14 bases between. The DNA for the CDR3 is TGTGCCAGTAGTATGAGTCGCACAGGGACTGGGGCCAACGTCCTGACTTTC. It specifies CASSMSRTGTGANVLTF. The whole variable domain, remainder taken from reference TRBV19 and TRBJ2-6, is DGGITQSPKYLFRKEGQNVTLSCEQNLNHDAMYWYRQDPGQGLRLIYYSQIVNDFQKGDIAEGYSVSREKKESFPLTVTSAQKNPTAFYLCASSMSRTGTGANVLTFGAGSRLTVL.

The chain combines TRBV3-1 (or the pseudogene TRBV3-2) with TRBJ2-7; maybe TRBD1 (7 bases). Germline V gene data show CDR1 as LGHDT and CDR2 as YNNKEL (reference sequence). The CDR3 contains 12 residues. V gave up 3 bases and J gave up 12 bases, with 15 bases separating them. As DNA, the CDR3 is TGTGCCAGCAGCCAGATAACAGGGGAGGCGTACTTC. Translated: CASSQITGEAYF.

J is TRBJ2-2 and V is TRBV28, with D maybe TRBD2 (6 bases). This CDR3 spans 15 amino acids. The V gene's germline CDR1 is MDHEN and CDR2 SYDVKM. The V end lost 2 bases, the J end lost 2 bases, and 9 bases lay between the germline ends. The CDR3 loop reads CASSLGGLNTGELFF. CDR3 DNA sequence: TGTGCCAGCAGTTTAGGGGGACTCAACACCGGGGAGCTGTTTTTT.